This T cell receptor (beta chain) was obtained from a study of CD8 T cells in ankylosing spondylitis. Generation of TCR beta libraries employed quantitative 5'-RACE incorporating molecular barcodes. MiXCR, applied by TCRdb to the 5' RACE reads, yields one record per CDR3 protein. The repertoire has roughly 230,000 distinct CDR3 sequences, about 10% of them found once; the top ten carry less than 3%. This clonotype has a handful of counts. Antigen specificity is unknown. Study-level results: Reactive arthritis synovial fluid and blood were previously reported to contain some motif variants. In ankylosing spondylitis patients, matched synovial fluid reportedly showed significant enrichment of disease-linked clones. Disease-linked clones displayed a CD8+ phenotype and appeared relatively rarely in peripheral blood.

Sequenced input: blood, either unsorted or a sorted T cell fraction (not recorded which). This TCR was sampled from a male donor with ankylosing spondylitis or in good health (not recorded which).

In nucleotides, the CDR3 is TGTGCCAGCAGCTTCGGACAGTGGAACTACGAGCAGTACTTC. This gives the protein CASSFGQWNYEQYF. The chain has TRBV11-2 and TRBJ2-7; tentative D call: TRBD1 (6 bases). The length of the CDR3 is 14 residues. Germline V gene data show CDR1 as SGHAT and CDR2 as FQNNGV. V was pared by 3 bases and J by 3 bases, with 12 bases between.